Sequencing of this T cell receptor (beta chain) was carried out in a study of cytomegalovirus exposure and HLA in healthy donors. Overall study context: Membership in the Caucasian-associated ancestry cluster was found for 75% to 90% of approximately 380 genotyped donors. Points from the study as a whole: Immune exposure information comprised only CMV serostatus.

13 Jbeta primers and 60 Vbeta primers were used for the PCR. The assay was immunoSEQ multiplex PCR, and TCRdb's table has in-frame clones only and misses some. This repertoire shows 100,000 to 150,000 clones, roughly 80% found once; its top ten account for roughly 1.2%. Worth noting for this clone: Its antigen is unknown.

Sequencing was carried out using PBMCs. The source of this sequence is a female donor in good health and CMV-seronegative.

In DNA form, the CDR3 reads TGTGCCAGCAGTGGCGGTCACACAGATACGCAGTATTTT. It translates to CASSGGHTDTQYF. The V call is TRBV6-1, the J call TRBJ2-3; no reliable D call. V dropped 4 bases and J dropped 2 bases, with 7 bases sitting between them. CDR3 length: 13 amino acids. The germline CDR1 and CDR2 sequences are MNHNS and SASEGT.